The 29 T cell receptor beta chains presented below share a single source sample, sequenced in a study of T cell repertoires in cytomegalovirus infection. No antigens are known for them. TCRdb reanalysed the reads using MiXCR and keeps one entry per CDR3 protein. Altogether approximately 730,000 distinct CDR3 sequences are present, around 35% being singletons, with the ten largest covering around a sixth. Here the sequenced sample was cultured PBMCs, taken from culture after CMV antigen stimulation. These receptors all stem from a human donor in good health (CMV status not recorded). Some clones in this sample may be carry-over from other donors' samples.

At least ten counts were recorded for this clonotype. The chain employs TRBV7-2 and TRBJ1-3, with TRBD1 matching 7 bases. V was pared by 1 base and J by 3 bases, with 3 bases of the junction left unmatched. Germline-derived CDR1 and CDR2 are SGHTA and FQGNSA. The CDR3 has 15 amino acids. The CDR3 DNA is TGTGCCAGCAGCTTAGGACAGGGATTTGGAAACACCATATATTTT. Protein: CASSLGQGFGNTIYF.

This clonotype was seen more than once but under ten times. The chain couples TRBV7-2 to TRBJ2-7; D is perhaps TRBD1 or TRBD2 (5 bases each). CDR3 length: 16 amino acids. The germline V and J ends were trimmed by 0 bases and 4 bases, with 16 bases remaining between them. In germline, CDR1 is SGHTA, CDR2 FQGNSA. The CDR3 DNA sequence: TGTGCCAGCAGCTTAGCGCCGGGACCCTCTGGGTACGAGCAGTACTTC. The encoded protein is CASSLAPGPSGYEQYF.

The chain carries TRBV5-3 and TRBJ2-3; the match to TRBD1 covers 11 bases. TRBV5-3 is given ORF status, its function remaining uncertain. The CDR3 consists of 14 residues. V trimming: 8 bases; J trimming: 5 bases; junction bases outside the gene matches: 7. In DNA form, the CDR3 reads TGTGCCAGCAGCCGGACAGGGGGCGTAGATACGCAGTATTTT. Amino acid sequence: CASSRTGGVDTQYF.

The J gene is TRBJ2-5, the V gene TRBV18; 8 bases are a match to TRBD1. The CDR3 runs 15 residues. Trimming removed 0 bases from V and 3 bases from J; junction bases left unmatched: 3. Germline lookup yields CDR1 KGHSH and CDR2 LQKENI. The CDR3 DNA is TGTGCCAGCTCACCACCGCCACAGGGGGAAGAGACCCAGTACTTC. Translating it yields CASSPPPQGEETQYF.

This clonotype was observed a handful of times. The chain joins TRBV7-2 to TRBJ2-7; 7 bases map to TRBD2. The J segment lost 2 bases and the V segment lost 1 base, leaving 8 bases of the junction unmatched. This CDR3 is built from 16 residues. CDR1 is SGHTA, CDR2 FQGNSA, per germline. The CDR3 DNA follows: TGTGCCAGCAGCTTAGTGCCTAGCGGCTATACCTACGAGCAGTACTTC. This gives the protein CASSLVPSGYTYEQYF.

The rearrangement uses TRBV20-1 and TRBJ2-1; the match to TRBD1 covers 9 bases. The germline V gene has CDR1 DFQATT and CDR2 SNEGSKA (reference sequence). The CDR3 runs to 13 residues. The trim removed 6 bases at V and 2 bases at J, leaving 2 bases unmatched. The CDR3 coding sequence is TGCAGTGCAGACAGGGGGGCCTACAATGAGCAGTTCTTC. Its protein product is CSADRGAYNEQFF.

This chain links TRBV4-3 with TRBJ1-1; D perhaps matches TRBD1 (6 bases). The CDR3 sequence is 14 residues long. The germline V and J ends were trimmed by 0 bases and 8 bases, with 13 bases remaining between them. CDR1 and CDR2 (germline): LGHNA, YSLEER. The CDR3 DNA reads TGCGCCAGCAGCCAAGACCGAGGGGGGATCGAAGCTTTCTTT. The encoded protein is CASSQDRGGIEAFF.

This chain joins TRBV29-1 and TRBJ2-3; TRBD2 matches 10 bases. Germline loops: CDR1 SQVTM, CDR2 ANQGSEA. The V segment lost 2 bases and the J segment 2 bases; nucleotides outside the gene matches: 4. The CDR3 contains 15 residues. The CDR3 region is CSVESLAGVTDTQYF. CDR3 nucleotide sequence: TGCAGCGTTGAATCGCTAGCGGGGGTCACAGATACGCAGTATTTT.

This clonotype appeared many times. The chain uses TRBV12-3 or TRBV12-4 and TRBJ1-1; D remains unclear. The CDR3 loop spans 18 amino acids. V lost 0 bases and J lost 1, with 18 bases in between. CDR3 in DNA: TGTGCCAGCAGTTTAGCTACGTGGCCCCCACTGGCGAACACTGAAGCTTTCTTT. Residues: CASSLATWPPLANTEAFF.

The chain links TRBV5-4 to TRBJ1-2, with D perhaps matching TRBD1 (5 bases). V lost 3 bases to trimming and J lost 6 bases, with 12 bases between them. The CDR3 sequence is 13 residues long. CDR1 and CDR2 (germline): SGHNT, YYREEE (reference sequence). CDR3 in DNA: TGTGCCAGCAGCTATGGGACCGCCGATGGCTACACCTTC. Its translation is CASSYGTADGYTF.

Only a few counts were recorded for this clonotype. The chain employs TRBV11-1 and TRBJ1-1, with TRBD1 identical over 7 bases. Germline values: CDR1 SGHAT, CDR2 FQDESV (reference sequence). V shed 7 bases and J 5 bases; nucleotides not matched to a gene: 13. There are 15 residues in the CDR3. CDR3 in amino acids: CASTPSRDRETEAFF. DNA for the CDR3: TGTGCCAGCACCCCAAGCAGGGACAGAGAAACTGAAGCTTTCTTT.

This clonotype was recorded a few times. The chain combines TRBV12-3 or TRBV12-4 with TRBJ2-1; D possibly uses TRBD1 or TRBD2 (6 bases each). V was clipped by 7 bases and J by 5 bases, with 21 bases between them. This CDR3 region has 16 residues. The CDR3 DNA follows: TGTGCCAGCAACTTCGGTCGGGGGCTTGGGGACAATGAGCAGTTCTTC. This gives the protein CASNFGRGLGDNEQFF.

This clonotype was seen a few times. The chain uses TRBV28 and TRBJ1-6; D gene uncertain. V was trimmed by 6 bases and J by 5 bases, leaving 17 bases between them. This CDR3 comprises 16 residues. Germline V gene lookup returns CDR1 MDHEN and CDR2 SYDVKM. In DNA form, the CDR3 reads TGTGCCAGCAGCCCGACACCTTATCGACATAATTCACCCCTCCACTTT. This codes for CASSPTPYRHNSPLHF.

This clonotype was detected ten times or more. The CDR3 loop reads CASSSKRVQETQYF. Here the CDR3 DNA reads TGTGCCAGCAGCTCCAAGCGGGTCCAGGAGACCCAGTACTTC. V usage is TRBV7-2 and J usage is TRBJ2-5; the D gene is possibly TRBD2 (6 bases). This CDR3 has 14 amino acids. V lost 4 bases to trimming and J lost 5 bases, with 14 bases between them. Germline V gene sequence: CDR1 SGHTA, CDR2 FQGNSA.

V usage is TRBV6-1 and J usage is TRBJ2-1; weak D call: TRBD1 (6 bases). The CDR3 has 16 amino acids. V was shortened by 6 bases and J by 1 base, with 16 bases between the two germline ends. CDR1 and CDR2 (germline): MNHNS, SASEGT. The CDR3 region has the DNA TGTGCCAGCAGGGGACCCGGGACAACGTCCTACAATGAGCAGTTCTTC. Translated, it gives CASRGPGTTSYNEQFF.

This clonotype was picked up a small number of times. The rearrangement links TRBV7-9 to TRBJ1-6; D might be TRBD1 (6 bases). Germline loops: CDR1 SEHNR, CDR2 FQNEAQ (reference sequence). Trimming cost V 4 bases and J 8 bases, with 12 bases left between them. The CDR3 runs to 14 residues. This CDR3 reads CASSSWGLHSPLHF. The CDR3 region has the DNA TGTGCCAGCAGCTCCTGGGGGCTTCATTCACCCCTCCACTTT.

This clonotype was found many times. This sequence joins TRBV7-2 and TRBJ1-6; no clear D gene. With 5 bases removed from V and 1 base from J, the gap between germline ends came to 12 bases. The CDR3 extends over 16 amino acids. Germline V gene data show CDR1 as SGHTA and CDR2 as FQGNSA. CDR3 nucleotides: TGTGCCAGCAGCCCGTGGGGTGGGTCCTATAATTCACCCCTCCACTTT. Translation gives CASSPWGGSYNSPLHF. Full variable domain (rest looked up from reference TRBV7-2 and TRBJ1-6): GAGVSQSPSNKVTEKGKDVELRCDPISGHTALYWYRQSLGQGLEFLIYFQGNSAPDKSGLPSDRFSAERTGGSVSTLTIQRTQQEDSAVYLCASSPWGGSYNSPLHFGNGTRLTVT.

The J gene is TRBJ2-7, the V gene TRBV6-1; D is possibly TRBD2 (5 bases). V lost 6 bases and J 1 base, leaving 10 bases between the germline ends. Germline-derived CDR1 and CDR2 are MNHNS and SASEGT. The length of the CDR3 is 13 residues. The CDR3 spells CASRAVRSYEQYF. For the CDR3, the DNA is TGTGCCAGCAGAGCGGTTAGGTCCTACGAGCAGTACTTC.

The CDR3 DNA reads as TGTGCCAGCAGCAAGAGGAGGGATCAGCCCCAGCATTTT. Its translation is CASSKRRDQPQHF. The rearrangement uses TRBV7-2 and TRBJ1-5, with D hard to call. The length of the CDR3 is 13 residues. Germline V gene lookup returns CDR1 SGHTA and CDR2 FQGNSA. V lost 5 bases and J 5 bases, leaving 10 bases between the germline ends. Variable domain in full (rest from reference TRBV7-2 and TRBJ1-5): GAGVSQSPSNKVTEKGKDVELRCDPISGHTALYWYRQSLGQGLEFLIYFQGNSAPDKSGLPSDRFSAERTGGSVSTLTIQRTQQEDSAVYLCASSKRRDQPQHFGDGTRLSIL.

This chain uses TRBV11-3 with TRBJ2-7, with TRBD1 matching 7 bases. CDR3 length: 16 residues. The germline CDR1 and CDR2 sequences are SGHNT and YENEEA. V trimming: 3 bases; J trimming: 3 bases; junction bases outside the gene matches: 11. In nucleotides, the CDR3 is TGTGCCAGCAGCTTGCGCCTTGGGACAGCGGACTACGAGCAGTACTTC. Translated, it gives CASSLRLGTADYEQYF.

This clonotype was counted once. The V gene is TRBV25-1, the J gene TRBJ2-5, with 10 bases lining up with TRBD2. CDR1 is MGHDK and CDR2 is SYGVNS in the germline V gene. This CDR3 has 15 residues. J lost 5 bases, V lost 4 bases, and 7 bases had no gene match. The CDR3 sequence: CASSGSGGLGETQYF. The CDR3 DNA follows: TGTGCCAGCAGTGGTAGCGGGGGGCTGGGGGAGACCCAGTACTTC.

This sequence joins TRBV15 and TRBJ2-1; D might be TRBD2 (5 bases). In germline, CDR1 is LNHNV, CDR2 YYDKDF (reference sequence). Trimming removed 4 bases at V and 0 bases at J, with 13 bases between. The CDR3 runs 16 residues. The CDR3 here is CATSIGRTSSYNEQFF. CDR3 DNA sequence: TGTGCCACCAGCATTGGGAGAACTAGCTCCTACAATGAGCAGTTCTTC.

The chain recombines TRBV6-1 with TRBJ1-1; D is possibly TRBD1 (5 bases). The CDR3 sequence is 12 residues long. Germline V CDR1 and CDR2: MNHNS, SASEGT. The V and J ends lost 6 bases and 3 bases respectively, with 8 bases between them. As DNA, the CDR3 is TGTGCCAGCAGCAAGGGGTACACTGAAGCTTTCTTT. This codes for CASSKGYTEAFF.

The chain couples TRBV25-1 to TRBJ2-1, with TRBD2 matching 16 bases. CDR1 and CDR2 (germline): MGHDK, SYGVNS. V shed 7 bases and J 6 bases; nucleotides not matched to a gene: 6. The CDR3 sequence is 16 residues long. CDR3 sequence reads: CASTGTSGRAGNEQFF. CDR3 sequence (DNA): TGTGCCAGCACCGGGACTAGCGGGAGGGCGGGCAATGAGCAGTTCTTC.

The rearrangement joins TRBV7-9 to TRBJ2-5, with D possibly matching TRBD1 (7 bases). The length of the CDR3 is 16 residues. V was clipped by 3 bases and J by 0 bases, with 14 bases between them. CDR1 and CDR2 from the germline V gene are SEHNR and FQNEAQ (reference sequence). CDR3 sequence (DNA): TGTGCCAGCAGCTTGGTACCAGGGGGGTACCAAGAGACCCAGTACTTC. This codes for CASSLVPGGYQETQYF. The full variable domain, its missing parts supplied by reference TRBV7-9 and TRBJ2-5, is DTGVSQNPRHKITKRGQNVTFRCDPISEHNRLYWYRQTLGQGPEFLTYFQNEAQLEKSRLLSDRFSAERPKGSFSTLEIQRTEQGDSAMYLCASSLVPGGYQETQYFGPGTRLLVL.

This clonotype was counted many times. This chain links TRBV6-6 with TRBJ2-5; the match to TRBD1 covers 7 bases. Germline V gene sequence: CDR1 MNHNY, CDR2 SVGAGI (reference sequence). After removal of 6 bases from V and 5 bases from J, the junction contained 6 bases not matched to a gene. The CDR3 covers 13 residues. CDR3 in DNA: TGTGCCAGCAGGCCTCAGGGGGTGGAGACCCAGTACTTC. Protein sequence: CASRPQGVETQYF.

The CDR3 region is CASPEQPQGEKLFF. The CDR3 DNA sequence: TGTGCCAGTCCGGAGCAACCACAGGGGGAAAAACTGTTTTTT. The genes are TRBV19 and TRBJ1-4; 7 bases align to TRBD1. V lost 8 bases to trimming and J lost 8 bases; unmatched junction nucleotides: 11. This CDR3 spans 14 amino acids. Germline V gene data show CDR1 as LNHDA and CDR2 as SQIVND (reference sequence).

Concerning this clonotype: The junction differs from germline at one of its ends, possibly a read error. CDR3 coding DNA: TGTACCAGCCGCACTCCACCCGGCGGAAATGAGCAGTTCTTC. It specifies CTSRTPPGGNEQFF. The chain combines TRBV28 with TRBJ2-1; no clear D gene. The CDR3 is 14 amino acids. CDR1 MDHEN and CDR2 SYDVKM come from the germline V gene.

There are a few counts of this clonotype. V gene TRBV27 combines with J gene TRBJ1-2; tentative D call: TRBD1 (6 bases). This CDR3 spans 15 amino acids. Trimming stripped 5 bases from V and 5 bases from J, with 18 bases between. Germline lookup yields CDR1 MNHEY and CDR2 SMNVEV (reference sequence). The CDR3 here is CASSTLSRGGYGYTF. The CDR3 DNA reads as TGTGCCAGCAGTACTCTTAGCAGGGGCGGGTATGGCTACACCTTC.